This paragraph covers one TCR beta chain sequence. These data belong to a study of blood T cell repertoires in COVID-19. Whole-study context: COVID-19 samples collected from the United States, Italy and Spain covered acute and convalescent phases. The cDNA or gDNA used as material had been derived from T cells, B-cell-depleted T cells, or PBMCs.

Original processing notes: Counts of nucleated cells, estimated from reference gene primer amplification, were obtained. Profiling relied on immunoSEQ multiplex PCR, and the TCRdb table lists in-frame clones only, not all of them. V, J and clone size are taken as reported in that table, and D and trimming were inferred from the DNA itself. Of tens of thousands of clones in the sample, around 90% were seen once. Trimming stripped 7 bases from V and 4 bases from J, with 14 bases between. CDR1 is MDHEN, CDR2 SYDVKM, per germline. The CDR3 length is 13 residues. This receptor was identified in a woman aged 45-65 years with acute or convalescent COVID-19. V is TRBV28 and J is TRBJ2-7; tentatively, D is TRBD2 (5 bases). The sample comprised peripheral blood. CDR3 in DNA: TGTGCCAGCACTGCCGGGCAGCGGTACGAGCAGTACTTC. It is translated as CASTAGQRYEQYF. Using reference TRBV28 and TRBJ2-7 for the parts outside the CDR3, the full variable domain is DVKVTQSSRYLVKRTGEKVFLECVQDMDHENMFWYRQDPGLGLRLIYFSYDVKMKEKGDIPEGYSVSREKKERFSLILESASTNQTSMYLCASTAGQRYEQYFGPGTRLTVT.